The rows below give T cell receptor beta chains drawn from one sample of a study of blood T cell repertoires in COVID-19. The repertoire was sequenced with immunoSEQ multiplex PCR; TCRdb's copy has only in-frame clones and lacks some. The sample contains approximately 180,000 clones, 85% to 90% of which appear only once. Sequencing used peripheral blood. The source of these receptors is a man aged 35 to 55 with active or convalescent COVID-19. The CDR3 runs from the conserved cysteine through the conserved F or W. D genes are given only for firm matches. A row's size may be missing; if present it is once, few, many or a size class.

clone size,D gene,J gene,V gene,CDR3 protein,CDR3 DNA
NA,NA,TRBJ2-3,TRBV11-2,CASSLYPDTQYF,TGTGCCAGCAGTCTCTATCCAGATACGCAGTATTTT
NA,NA,TRBJ2-6,TRBV3-1/TRBV3-2,CASSPPGFSGANVLTF,TGTGCCAGCAGCCCGCCAGGGTTCTCTGGGGCCAACGTCCTGACTTTC
NA,NA,TRBJ2-2,TRBV9,CASSVGSTGELFF,TGTGCCAGCAGCGTAGGTAGTACCGGGGAGCTGTTTTTT
NA,TRBD1,TRBJ1-6,TRBV28,CASSPGQGTSSPLHF,TGTGCCAGCAGTCCGGGACAGGGAACCAGTTCACCCCTCCACTTT
NA,NA,TRBJ1-1,TRBV5-1,CASRSGVMGAFF,TGCGCCAGCAGATCGGGGGTAATGGGGGCTTTCTTT
NA,NA,TRBJ1-1,TRBV28,CASIWGGQTTEAFF,TGTGCCAGCATCTGGGGGGGCCAAACAACTGAAGCTTTCTTT
few,TRBD1,TRBJ2-7,TRBV19,CASSIRGRWIVVSYEQYF,TGTGCCAGTAGTATTAGGGGGCGTTGGATTGTAGTGTCCTACGAGCAGTACTTC
NA,NA,TRBJ2-2,TRBV24-1,CATTTGSTGELFF,TGTGCCACCACAACAGGGAGCACCGGGGAGCTGTTTTTT
NA,TRBD1,TRBJ1-1,TRBV5-1,CASSLSARGETEAFF,TGCGCCAGCAGCTTGAGCGCCAGGGGGGAAACTGAAGCTTTCTTT
NA,NA,TRBJ2-3,TRBV7-9,CASSPPTRPDTQYF,TGTGCCAGCAGCCCGCCGACACGTCCAGATACGCAGTATTTT
NA,NA,TRBJ2-7,TRBV27,CASSFGGIKREQYF,TGTGCCAGCAGTTTTGGGGGCATCAAGCGCGAGCAGTACTTC
NA,TRBD2,TRBJ2-1,TRBV19,CASGSGGSYNEQFF,TGTGCCAGTGGTAGCGGGGGTTCCTACAATGAGCAGTTCTTC
NA,NA,TRBJ1-1,TRBV12-3/TRBV12-4,CASSSAGGAEAFF,TGTGCCAGCAGCTCCGCGGGGGGCGCTGAAGCTTTCTTT
NA,NA,TRBJ2-7,TRBV6-5,CASSYDGGFYEQYF,TGTGCCAGCAGTTACGACGGCGGGTTTTACGAGCAGTACTTC
NA,TRBD1,TRBJ2-4,TRBV5-1,CASSSGTGNKNIQYF,TGCGCCAGCAGCTCGGGGACAGGGAACAAAAACATTCAGTACTTC
NA,NA,TRBJ1-1,TRBV19,CASSIIRTRSGHPNTEAFF,TGTGCCAGTAGTATTATAAGAACGAGGAGTGGACACCCGAACACTGAAGCTTTCTTT
NA,TRBD2,TRBJ2-2,TRBV20-1,CSASKRLAGGTGELFF,TGCAGTGCTAGTAAGAGACTAGCGGGAGGGACAGGGGAGCTGTTTTTT
NA,NA,TRBJ1-2,TRBV19,CASSGGHLGGNYGYTF,TGTGCCAGTAGTGGAGGACACCTCGGGGGAAATTATGGCTACACCTTC
NA,NA,TRBJ2-1,TRBV11-2,CASSLNGEQFF,TGTGCCAGCAGCTTAAACGGTGAGCAGTTCTTC
once,NA,TRBJ2-4,TRBV6-5,CASSYSRDSIQYF,TGTGCCAGCAGTTACTCGCGGGATTCCATTCAGTACTTC
NA,NA,TRBJ2-7,TRBV12-5,CASGLGRDQSSYEQYF,TGTGCTAGTGGTTTGGGGAGGGACCAGAGCTCCTACGAGCAGTACTTC
NA,NA,TRBJ2-7,TRBV11-2,CASSWARRGNEQYF,TGTGCCAGCAGCTGGGCTCGACGGGGGAACGAGCAGTACTTC
few,NA,TRBJ1-3,TRBV30,CAWMPPRGGSGNTIYF,TGTGCCTGGATGCCCCCTCGGGGTGGCTCTGGAAACACCATATATTTT
NA,TRBD1,TRBJ1-3,TRBV2,CASSETGGSGNTIYF,TGTGCCAGCAGTGAGACAGGGGGGTCTGGAAACACCATATATTTT
NA,NA,TRBJ2-2,TRBV18,CASSATVPSNTGELFF,TGTGCCAGCTCAGCGACAGTCCCCTCGAACACCGGGGAGCTGTTTTTT
NA,TRBD1,TRBJ1-2,TRBV7-3,CASSFSFQGADGYTF,TGTGCCAGCAGCTTTTCTTTTCAGGGGGCGGATGGCTACACCTTC
once,TRBD1,TRBJ1-5,TRBV2,CASRRDRQSRGNQPQHF,TGTGCCAGCCGCCGGGACAGACAATCCCGTGGCAATCAGCCCCAGCATTTT
NA,TRBD2,TRBJ2-3,TRBV11-2,CASSPKGLVGDTQYF,TGTGCCAGCAGCCCAAAGGGACTAGTGGGAGATACGCAGTATTTT
NA,NA,TRBJ2-7,TRBV6-1,CASSEEPVYEQYF,TGTGCCAGCAGTGAAGAGCCGGTCTACGAGCAGTACTTC
NA,NA,TRBJ2-5,TRBV28,CASSSRGTQYF,TGTGCCAGCAGTTCCAGGGGGACCCAGTACTTC
NA,NA,TRBJ1-6,TRBV7-8,CASSPSAQEGSPLHF,TGTGCCAGCAGCCCATCTGCGCAGGAGGGGTCACCCCTCCACTTT
NA,NA,TRBJ1-1,TRBV5-1,CASSFGRGFTEAFF,TGCGCCAGCAGCTTCGGCAGGGGCTTCACTGAAGCTTTCTTT
NA,NA,TRBJ2-7,TRBV29-1,CSALRLPGYEQYF,TGCAGCGCCCTAAGACTGCCCGGGTACGAGCAGTACTTC
NA,NA,TRBJ1-3,TRBV6-4,CASSREGGSAGNTIYF,TGTGCCAGCAGCCGGGAGGGGGGTTCCGCTGGAAACACCATATATTTT
NA,NA,TRBJ2-3,TRBV7-8,CASSLGQMSADTQYF,TGTGCCAGCAGCTTAGGGCAAATGTCTGCAGATACGCAGTATTTT
NA,NA,TRBJ2-1,TRBV2,CASRQYNEQFF,TGTGCCAGCAGACAGTACAATGAGCAGTTCTTC
NA,NA,TRBJ1-2,TRBV19,CASSEDRYGYTF,TGTGCCAGTAGTGAGGACAGATATGGCTACACCTTC
NA,TRBD1,TRBJ1-5,TRBV18,CASSPGTDSNQPQHF,TGTGCCAGCTCACCAGGGACAGATAGCAATCAGCCCCAGCATTTT
NA,NA,TRBJ2-7,TRBV5-5,CASSLAGSYEQYF,TGTGCCAGCAGCTTGGCAGGATCCTACGAGCAGTACTTC
NA,NA,TRBJ1-1,TRBV6-6,CASSYMDRGNEAFF,TGTGCCAGCAGTTACATGGACCGCGGGAATGAAGCTTTCTTT
NA,TRBD1,TRBJ1-1,TRBV6-4,CASTSRDSSEAFF,TGTGCCAGCACCTCGAGGGACAGTAGTGAAGCTTTCTTT
NA,TRBD1,TRBJ1-5,TRBV19,CASSEGQGLSNQPQHF,TGTGCCAGTAGTGAGGGACAGGGTTTGAGCAATCAGCCCCAGCATTTT
NA,TRBD2,TRBJ2-1,TRBV5-1,CASSPASGNNEQFF,TGCGCCAGCAGCCCGGCTAGCGGGAATAATGAGCAGTTCTTC
NA,TRBD1,TRBJ1-6,TRBV5-4,CASSNNRDSRASPLHF,TGTGCCAGCAGCAATAACCGGGACAGTAGGGCTTCACCCCTCCACTTT
NA,TRBD1,TRBJ1-2,TRBV6-5,CASSPTGINYGYTF,TGTGCCAGCAGCCCGACAGGGATAAACTATGGCTACACCTTC
NA,NA,TRBJ1-2,TRBV6-6,CASIRGGENYGYTF,TGTGCCAGCATCAGAGGGGGAGAAAACTATGGCTACACCTTC
NA,TRBD1,TRBJ2-2,TRBV7-3,CASSTTGGTGELFF,TGTGCCAGCAGTACGACAGGGGGAACCGGGGAGCTGTTTTTT
NA,NA,TRBJ1-1,TRBV6-5,CASILNTEAFF,TGTGCCAGCATCTTGAACACTGAAGCTTTCTTT
NA,TRBD1,TRBJ2-2,TRBV5-1,CASRRAGQGQYAGELFF,TGCGCCAGCAGGCGCGCGGGACAGGGTCAATACGCCGGGGAGCTGTTTTTT
few,NA,TRBJ2-1,TRBV14,CASSPRVLSSYNEQFF,TGTGCCAGCAGCCCCAGGGTCCTAAGCTCCTACAATGAGCAGTTCTTC
NA,TRBD1,TRBJ1-4,TRBV5-1,CASRKGQGAANEKLFF,TGCGCCAGCAGGAAGGGACAGGGGGCTGCTAATGAAAAACTGTTTTTT
NA,NA,TRBJ1-1,TRBV3-1/TRBV3-2,CASSREENTEAFF,TGTGCCAGCAGCCGGGAGGAGAACACTGAAGCTTTCTTT
NA,NA,TRBJ1-1,TRBV5-1,CASSLDGVRRGDTEAFF,TGCGCCAGCAGCTTGGACGGGGTACGGCGGGGGGACACTGAAGCTTTCTTT
NA,NA,TRBJ2-2,TRBV7-2,CASSPEAPRGELFF,TGTGCCAGCAGCCCTGAGGCCCCGCGGGGGGAGCTGTTTTTT
NA,TRBD1,TRBJ1-1,TRBV6-5,CASSYQGANTEAFF,TGTGCCAGCAGTTACCAGGGGGCTAATACTGAAGCTTTCTTT
NA,NA,TRBJ1-2,TRBV5-8,CASSLAMSSRGYTF,TGTGCCAGCAGCTTGGCCATGTCTAGCAGGGGATACACCTTC
NA,NA,TRBJ1-3,TRBV10-3,CAIRTDGGGNTIYF,TGTGCCATCAGGACAGATGGGGGCGGAAACACCATATATTTT